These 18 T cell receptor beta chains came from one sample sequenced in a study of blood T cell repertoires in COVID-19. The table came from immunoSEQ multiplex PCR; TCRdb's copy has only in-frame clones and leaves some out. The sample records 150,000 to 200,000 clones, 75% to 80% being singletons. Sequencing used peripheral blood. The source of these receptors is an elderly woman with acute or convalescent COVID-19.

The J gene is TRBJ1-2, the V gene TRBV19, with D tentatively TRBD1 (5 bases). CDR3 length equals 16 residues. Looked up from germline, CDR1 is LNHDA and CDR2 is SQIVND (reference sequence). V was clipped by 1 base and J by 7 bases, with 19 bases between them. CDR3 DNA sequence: TGTGCCAGTAGTATAGGGGCCCAGGGCCTTGTTTTTGGCTACACCTTC. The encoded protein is CASSIGAQGLVFGYTF.

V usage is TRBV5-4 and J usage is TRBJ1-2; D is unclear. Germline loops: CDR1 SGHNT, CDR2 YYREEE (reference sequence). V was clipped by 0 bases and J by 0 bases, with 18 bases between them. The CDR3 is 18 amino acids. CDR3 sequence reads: CASSLGFDTLTANYGYTF. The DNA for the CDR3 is TGTGCCAGCAGCTTGGGATTCGACACGTTAACGGCTAACTATGGCTACACCTTC.

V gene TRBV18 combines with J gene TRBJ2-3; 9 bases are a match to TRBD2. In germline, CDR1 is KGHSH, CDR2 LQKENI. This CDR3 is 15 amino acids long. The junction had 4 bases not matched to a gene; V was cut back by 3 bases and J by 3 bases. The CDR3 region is CASSPGGGATDTQYF. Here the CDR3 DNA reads TGTGCCAGCTCACCTGGCGGGGGGGCAACAGATACGCAGTATTTT.

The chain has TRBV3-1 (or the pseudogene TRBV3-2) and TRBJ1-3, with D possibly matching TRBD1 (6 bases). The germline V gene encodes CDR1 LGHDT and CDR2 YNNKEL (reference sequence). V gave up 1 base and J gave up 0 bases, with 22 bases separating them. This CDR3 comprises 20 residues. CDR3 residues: CASSQAKYRDLLASGNTIYF. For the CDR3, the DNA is TGTGCCAGCAGCCAAGCGAAATACAGGGACCTACTGGCCTCTGGAAACACCATATATTTT.

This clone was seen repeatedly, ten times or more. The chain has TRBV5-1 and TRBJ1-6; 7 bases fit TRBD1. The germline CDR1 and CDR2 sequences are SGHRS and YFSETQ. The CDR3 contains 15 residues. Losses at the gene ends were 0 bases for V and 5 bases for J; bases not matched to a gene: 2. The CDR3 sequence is CASSLGQGDNSPLHF. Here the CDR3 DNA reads TGCGCCAGCAGCTTGGGACAGGGTGATAATTCACCCCTCCACTTT. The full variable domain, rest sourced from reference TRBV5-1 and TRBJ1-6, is KAGVTQTPRYLIKTRGQQVTLSCSPISGHRSVSWYQQTPGQGLQFLFEYFSETQRNKGNFPGRFSGRQFSNSRSEMNVSTLELGDSALYLCASSLGQGDNSPLHFGNGTRLTVT.

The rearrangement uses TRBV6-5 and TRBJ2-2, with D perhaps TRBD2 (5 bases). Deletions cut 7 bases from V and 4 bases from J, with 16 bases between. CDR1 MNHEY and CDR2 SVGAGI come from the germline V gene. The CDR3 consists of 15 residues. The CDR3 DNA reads TGTGCCAGCACCCGAGGACTTAGCTCCACCGGGGAGCTGTTTTTT. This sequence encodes CASTRGLSSTGELFF.

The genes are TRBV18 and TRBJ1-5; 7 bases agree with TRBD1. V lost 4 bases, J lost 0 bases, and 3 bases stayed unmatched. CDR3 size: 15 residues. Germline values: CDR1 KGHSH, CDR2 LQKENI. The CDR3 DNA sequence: TGTGCCAGCTCACTGGGACAGCCTAGCAATCAGCCCCAGCATTTT. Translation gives CASSLGQPSNQPQHF.

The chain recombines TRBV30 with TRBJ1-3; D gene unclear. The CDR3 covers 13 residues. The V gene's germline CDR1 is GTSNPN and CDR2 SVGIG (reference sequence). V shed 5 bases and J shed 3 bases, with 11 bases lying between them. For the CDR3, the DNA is TGTGCCTGGGATGCGGGTCGTGGAAACACCATATATTTT. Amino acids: CAWDAGRGNTIYF.

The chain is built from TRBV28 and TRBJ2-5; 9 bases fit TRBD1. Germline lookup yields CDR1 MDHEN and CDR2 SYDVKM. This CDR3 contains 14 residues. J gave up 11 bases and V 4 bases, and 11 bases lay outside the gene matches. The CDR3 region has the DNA TGTGCCAGCAGTTACCATGTGACAGGGGGATTTCAGTACTTC. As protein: CASSYHVTGGFQYF.

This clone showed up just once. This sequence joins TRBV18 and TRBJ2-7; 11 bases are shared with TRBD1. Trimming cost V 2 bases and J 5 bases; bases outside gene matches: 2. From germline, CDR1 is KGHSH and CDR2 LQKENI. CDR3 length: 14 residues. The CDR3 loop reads CASSPRTGGDEQYF. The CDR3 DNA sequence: TGTGCCAGCTCACCAAGGACAGGGGGCGACGAGCAGTACTTC. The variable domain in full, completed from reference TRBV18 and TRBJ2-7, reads NAGVMQNPRHLVRRRGQEARLRCSPMKGHSHVYWYRQLPEEGLKFMVYLQKENIIDESGMPKERFSAEFPKEGPSILRIQQVVRGDSAAYFCASSPRTGGDEQYFGPGTRLTVT.

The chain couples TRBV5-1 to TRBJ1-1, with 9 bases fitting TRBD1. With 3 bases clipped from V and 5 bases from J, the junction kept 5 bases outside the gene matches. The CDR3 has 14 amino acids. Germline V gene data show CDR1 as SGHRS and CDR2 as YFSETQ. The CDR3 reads CASSYGQGRTEAFF. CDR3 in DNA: TGCGCCAGCAGCTACGGACAGGGGCGGACTGAAGCTTTCTTT.

The CDR3 here is CASSKRDRGLDTQYF. CDR3 DNA sequence: TGTGCCAGCAGCAAACGGGACAGGGGGCTGGATACGCAGTATTTT. The rearrangement joins TRBV6-5 to TRBJ2-3; 12 bases fit TRBD1. Germline V gives CDR1 MNHEY, CDR2 SVGAGI. Unmatched junction bases numbered 7, after V lost 6 bases and J lost 6 bases. The CDR3 is made up of 15 amino acids.

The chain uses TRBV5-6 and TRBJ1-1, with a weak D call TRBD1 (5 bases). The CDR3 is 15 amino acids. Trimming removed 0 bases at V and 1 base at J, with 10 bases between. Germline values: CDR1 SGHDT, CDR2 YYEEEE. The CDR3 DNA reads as TGTGCCAGCAGCTTGGAGGGGTTTCCGAACACTGAAGCTTTCTTT. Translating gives CASSLEGFPNTEAFF.

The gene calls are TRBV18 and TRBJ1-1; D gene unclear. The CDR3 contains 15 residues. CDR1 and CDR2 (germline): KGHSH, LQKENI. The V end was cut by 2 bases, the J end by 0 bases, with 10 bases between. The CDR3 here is CASSPRESLNTEAFF. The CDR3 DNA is TGTGCCAGCTCACCAAGGGAGTCCCTGAACACTGAAGCTTTCTTT.

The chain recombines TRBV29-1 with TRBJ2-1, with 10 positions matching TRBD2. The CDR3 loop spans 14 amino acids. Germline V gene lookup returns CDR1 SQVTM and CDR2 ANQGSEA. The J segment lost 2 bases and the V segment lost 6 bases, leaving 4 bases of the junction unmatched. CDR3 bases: TGCAGCGTGACAAGCGGGGGGGCCTACAATGAGCAGTTCTTC. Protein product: CSVTSGGAYNEQFF.

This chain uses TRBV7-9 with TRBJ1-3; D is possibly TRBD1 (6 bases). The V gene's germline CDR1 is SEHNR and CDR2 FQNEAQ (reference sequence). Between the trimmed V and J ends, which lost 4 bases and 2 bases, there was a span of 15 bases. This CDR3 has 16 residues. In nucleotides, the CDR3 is TGTGCCAGCAGCTACGGAACAGGGCGGCCTGGAAACACCATATATTTT. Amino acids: CASSYGTGRPGNTIYF.

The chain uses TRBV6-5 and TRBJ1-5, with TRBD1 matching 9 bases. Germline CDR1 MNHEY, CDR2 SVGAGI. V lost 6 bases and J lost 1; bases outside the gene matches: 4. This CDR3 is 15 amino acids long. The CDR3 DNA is TGTGCCAGCAGGACACAGGGGGCGAGCAATCAGCCCCAGCATTTT. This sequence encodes CASRTQGASNQPQHF.

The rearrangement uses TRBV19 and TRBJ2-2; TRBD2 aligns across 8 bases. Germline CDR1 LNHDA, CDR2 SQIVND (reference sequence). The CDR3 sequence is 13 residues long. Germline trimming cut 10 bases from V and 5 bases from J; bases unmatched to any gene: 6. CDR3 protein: CAISGGPTGELFF. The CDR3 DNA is TGTGCCATCTCGGGGGGGCCAACCGGGGAGCTGTTTTTT. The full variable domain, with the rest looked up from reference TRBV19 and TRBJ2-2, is DGGITQSPKYLFRKEGQNVTLSCEQNLNHDAMYWYRQDPGQGLRLIYYSQIVNDFQKGDIAEGYSVSREKKESFPLTVTSAQKNPTAFYLCAISGGPTGELFFGEGSRLTVL.